Listed below are T cell receptor beta chains from one sample, sequenced in a study of Ad26.COV2.S vaccination and SARS-CoV-2 variants. Using immunoSEQ multiplex PCR, the repertoire was profiled, and TCRdb retains in-frame clones only, with some absent. The profile shows about 440,000 clones, around 90% of them singletons. Sequences were derived from peripheral blood, sampled in a trial of Ad26.COV2.S vaccine versus placebo. Receptors originate from a person aged 18 to 59 who received the Ad26.COV2.S COVID-19 vaccine or a placebo. CDR3s include the opening cysteine and the closing phenylalanine or tryptophan. Each record gives: J gene, D gene, clone size, V gene, CDR3 DNA, CDR3 protein. The D gene is left open where the match is weak. Only some rows state a clone size, as once, few, many or a class for expanded clones.

TRBJ2-7 | NA | NA | TRBV4-2 | TGTGCCAGCAGCCAAGATGGGGGGGGCGATACCTACGAGCAGTACTTC | CASSQDGGGDTYEQYF
TRBJ2-2 | TRBD2 | NA | TRBV7-2 | TGTGCCAGCAGCTTAGCTAGAAGCGGGACCCTAAACACCGGGGAGCTGTTTTTT | CASSLARSGTLNTGELFF
TRBJ2-1 | NA | NA | TRBV7-8 | TGTGCCAGCAGCCCCACTAGCAGCAGGGATGAGCAGTTCTTC | CASSPTSSRDEQFF
TRBJ2-7 | TRBD2 | NA | TRBV23-1 | TGCGCCAGCAGTCCTGGGTTGGCTAGCGGGAGTACGGGGTACGAGCAGTACTTC | CASSPGLASGSTGYEQYF
TRBJ2-7 | NA | NA | TRBV6-2/TRBV6-3 | TGTGCCAGCAGTAGACCGACCGGGACACCTCCCTACGAGCAGTACTTC | CASSRPTGTPPYEQYF
TRBJ1-6 | TRBD1 | NA | TRBV30 | TGTGCCTGGAGAATAGGGGGCTACAGATATTCACCCCTCCACTTT | CAWRIGGYRYSPLHF
TRBJ1-4 | NA | NA | TRBV7-2 | TGTGCCAGCAGCCCAGGGACCACTAATGAAAAACTGTTTTTT | CASSPGTTNEKLFF
TRBJ1-2 | NA | NA | TRBV5-5 | TGTGCCAGCAGCCTTGGGACGGTCTATGGCTACACCTTC | CASSLGTVYGYTF
TRBJ2-3 | NA | NA | TRBV9 | TGTGCCAGCAGCGTAGAAGAATCCACAGATACGCAGTATTTT | CASSVEESTDTQYF
TRBJ2-1 | TRBD2 | once | TRBV29-1 | TGCAGCTACGGACTAGTTGGTGAGCAGTTCTTC | CSYGLVGEQFF
TRBJ2-7 | NA | few | TRBV6-2/TRBV6-3 | TGTGCCAGCAGTTACACGTACTACGAGCAGTACTTC | CASSYTYYEQYF
TRBJ1-2 | NA | few | TRBV12-5 | TGTGCTAGTGGTTTGGTAAAAGGAGGGGAGGCAAGGGGCTACACCTTC | CASGLVKGGEARGYTF
TRBJ2-7 | NA | NA | TRBV7-2 | TGTGCCAGCAGCTTAGATCCCCAGGGCGTCTACGAGCAGTACTTC | CASSLDPQGVYEQYF
TRBJ2-6 | NA | once | TRBV29-1 | TGCAGCGTTTCATCTGGGGCCAACGTCCTGACTTTC | CSVSSGANVLTF
TRBJ2-5 | NA | NA | TRBV19 | TGTGCCAGTAGGAGAAACCAAGAGACCCAGTACTTC | CASRRNQETQYF
TRBJ1-3 | NA | NA | TRBV3-1/TRBV3-2 | TGTGCCAGCAGCCCCAGACAGGACCCGAGCTCTGGAAACACCATATATTTT | CASSPRQDPSSGNTIYF
TRBJ2-3 | NA | once | TRBV21-1 | TGTGCCAGCAGCAAATCGGGGGCGGGAGTCACCCCTTGGGCAGATACGCAGTATTTT | CASSKSGAGVTPWADTQYF
TRBJ1-1 | NA | NA | TRBV23-1 | TGCGCCAGCAGTCAATCTTCTATGGGCCCTAGGAACACTGAAGCTTTCTTT | CASSQSSMGPRNTEAFF
TRBJ2-7 | TRBD1 | NA | TRBV30 | TGTGCCTGGAGGGACAGGGGGTACACCTACGAGCAGTACTTC | CAWRDRGYTYEQYF
TRBJ2-1 | NA | NA | TRBV27 | TGTGCCAGCACCTCCGGTTCCCTCTACAATGAGCAGTTCTTC | CASTSGSLYNEQFF
TRBJ2-7 | NA | NA | TRBV3-1/TRBV3-2 | TGTGCCAGCAGCCCCAACGAGGTGCCGGGGAAGGGGTACGAGCAGTACTTC | CASSPNEVPGKGYEQYF
TRBJ2-1 | NA | NA | TRBV19 | TGTGCCAGTAGTAGCACGATTGAGCAGTTCTTC | CASSSTIEQFF